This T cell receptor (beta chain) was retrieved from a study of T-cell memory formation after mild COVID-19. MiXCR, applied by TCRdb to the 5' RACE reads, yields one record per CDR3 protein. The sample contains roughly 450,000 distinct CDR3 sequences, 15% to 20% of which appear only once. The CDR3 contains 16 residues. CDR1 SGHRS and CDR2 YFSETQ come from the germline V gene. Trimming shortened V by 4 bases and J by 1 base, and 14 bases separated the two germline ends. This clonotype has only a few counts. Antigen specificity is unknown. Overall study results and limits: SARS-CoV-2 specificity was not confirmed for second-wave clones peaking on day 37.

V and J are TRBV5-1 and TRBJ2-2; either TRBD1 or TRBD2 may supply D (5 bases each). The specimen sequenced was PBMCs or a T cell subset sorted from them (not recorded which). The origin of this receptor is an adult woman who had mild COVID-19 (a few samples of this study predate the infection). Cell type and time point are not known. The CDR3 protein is CASSPGPSKNTGELFF. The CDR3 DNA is TGCGCCAGCAGCCCGGGACCGAGTAAGAACACCGGGGAGCTGTTTTTT.